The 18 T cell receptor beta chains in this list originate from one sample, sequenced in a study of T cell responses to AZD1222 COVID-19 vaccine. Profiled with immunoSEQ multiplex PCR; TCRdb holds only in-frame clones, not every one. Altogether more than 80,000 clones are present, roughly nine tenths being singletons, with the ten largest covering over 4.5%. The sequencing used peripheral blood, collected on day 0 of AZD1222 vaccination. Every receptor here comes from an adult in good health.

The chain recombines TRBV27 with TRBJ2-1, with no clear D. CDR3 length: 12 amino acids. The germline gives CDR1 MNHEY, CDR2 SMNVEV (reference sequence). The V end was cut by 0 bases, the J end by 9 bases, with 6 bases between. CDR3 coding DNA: TGTGCCAGCAGTTTATCAGGGATTGAGCAGTTCTTC. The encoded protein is CASSLSGIEQFF.

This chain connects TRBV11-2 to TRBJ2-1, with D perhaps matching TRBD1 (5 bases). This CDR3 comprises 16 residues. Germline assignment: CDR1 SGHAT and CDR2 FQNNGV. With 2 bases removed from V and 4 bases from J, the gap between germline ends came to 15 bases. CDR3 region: CASSLTSDRRYNEQFF. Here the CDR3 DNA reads TGTGCCAGCAGCTTAACCTCTGACAGACGATACAATGAGCAGTTCTTC.

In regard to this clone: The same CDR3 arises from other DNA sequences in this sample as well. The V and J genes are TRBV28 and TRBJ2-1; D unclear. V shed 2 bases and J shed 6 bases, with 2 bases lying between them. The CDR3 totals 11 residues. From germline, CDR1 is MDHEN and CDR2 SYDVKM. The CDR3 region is CASSLRNEQFF. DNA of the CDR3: TGTGCCAGCAGTTTACGCAATGAGCAGTTCTTC.

The CDR3 DNA reads as TGTGCCAGCAGTGGGGACAGGGGTCCCAATCAGCCCCAGCATTTT. Translated: CASSGDRGPNQPQHF. J is TRBJ1-5 and V is TRBV28; 10 nucleotides agree with TRBD1. The germline gives CDR1 MDHEN, CDR2 SYDVKM. CDR3 length equals 15 residues. J gave up 3 bases and V 5 bases, and 4 bases lay outside the gene matches.

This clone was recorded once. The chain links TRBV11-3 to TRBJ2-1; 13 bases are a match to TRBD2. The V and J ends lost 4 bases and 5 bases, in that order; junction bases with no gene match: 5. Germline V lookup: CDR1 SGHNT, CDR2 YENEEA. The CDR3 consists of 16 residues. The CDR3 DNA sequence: TGTGCCAGCAGCTCAGCCGGGACTAGCGGGGACAATGAGCAGTTCTTC. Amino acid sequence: CASSSAGTSGDNEQFF. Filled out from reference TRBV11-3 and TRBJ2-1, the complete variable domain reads EAGVVQSPRYKIIEKKQPVAFWCNPISGHNTLYWYLQNLGQGPELLIRYENEEAVDDSQLPKDRFSAERLKGVDSTLKIQPAELGDSAVYLCASSSAGTSGDNEQFFGPGTRLTVL.

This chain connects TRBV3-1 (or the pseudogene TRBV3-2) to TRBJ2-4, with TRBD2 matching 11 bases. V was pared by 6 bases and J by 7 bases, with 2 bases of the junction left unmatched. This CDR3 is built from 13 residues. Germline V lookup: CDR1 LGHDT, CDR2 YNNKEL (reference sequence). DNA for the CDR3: TGTGCCAGCAGTCCTAGCGGGAGGAACATTCAGTACTTC. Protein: CASSPSGRNIQYF.

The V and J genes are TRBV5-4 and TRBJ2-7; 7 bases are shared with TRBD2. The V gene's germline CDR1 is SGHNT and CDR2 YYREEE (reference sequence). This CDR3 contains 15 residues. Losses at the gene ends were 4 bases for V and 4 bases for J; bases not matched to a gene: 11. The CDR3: CASSPLGGSAYEQYF. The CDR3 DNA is TGTGCCAGCAGCCCCCTAGGCGGGAGCGCGTACGAGCAGTACTTC. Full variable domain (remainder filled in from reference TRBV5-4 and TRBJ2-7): ETGVTQSPTHLIKTRGQQVTLRCSSQSGHNTVSWYQQALGQGPQFIFQYYREEENGRGNFPPRFSGLQFPNYSSELNVNALELDDSALYLCASSPLGGSAYEQYFGPGTRLTVT.

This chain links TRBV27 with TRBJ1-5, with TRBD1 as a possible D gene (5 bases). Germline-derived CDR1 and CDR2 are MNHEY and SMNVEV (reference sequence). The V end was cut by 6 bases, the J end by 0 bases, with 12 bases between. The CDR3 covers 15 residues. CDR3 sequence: CASSIWGGSNQPQHF. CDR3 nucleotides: TGTGCCAGCAGCATATGGGGGGGTAGCAATCAGCCCCAGCATTTT.

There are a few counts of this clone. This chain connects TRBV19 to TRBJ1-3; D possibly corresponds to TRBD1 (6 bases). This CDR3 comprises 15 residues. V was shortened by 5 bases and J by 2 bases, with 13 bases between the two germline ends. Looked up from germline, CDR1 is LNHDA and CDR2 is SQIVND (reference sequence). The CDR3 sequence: CASSPTQGTGNTIYF. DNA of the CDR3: TGTGCCAGTAGTCCAACCCAGGGGACTGGAAACACCATATATTTT. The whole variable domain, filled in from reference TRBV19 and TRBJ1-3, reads DGGITQSPKYLFRKEGQNVTLSCEQNLNHDAMYWYRQDPGQGLRLIYYSQIVNDFQKGDIAEGYSVSREKKESFPLTVTSAQKNPTAFYLCASSPTQGTGNTIYFGEGSWLTVV.

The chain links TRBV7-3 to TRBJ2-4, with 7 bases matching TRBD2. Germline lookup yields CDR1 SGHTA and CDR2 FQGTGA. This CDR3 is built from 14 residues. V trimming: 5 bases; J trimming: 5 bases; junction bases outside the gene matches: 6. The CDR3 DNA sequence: TGTGCCAGCAGCCTCGGCGGGAGCGAAAACATTCAGTACTTC. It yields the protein CASSLGGSENIQYF.

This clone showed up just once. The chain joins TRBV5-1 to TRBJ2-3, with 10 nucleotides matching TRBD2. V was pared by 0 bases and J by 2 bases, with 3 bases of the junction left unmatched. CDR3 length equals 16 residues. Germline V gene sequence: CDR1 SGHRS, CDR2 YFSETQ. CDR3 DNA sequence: TGCGCCAGCAGCTTGGGGACTAGCGGAAACACAGATACGCAGTATTTT. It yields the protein CASSLGTSGNTDTQYF.

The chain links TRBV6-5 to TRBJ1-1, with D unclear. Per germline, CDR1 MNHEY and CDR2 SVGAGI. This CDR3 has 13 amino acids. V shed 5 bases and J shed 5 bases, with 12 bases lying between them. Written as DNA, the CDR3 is TGTGCCAGCAGTAGGGAAGGTGAGACTGAAGCTTTCTTT. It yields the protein CASSREGETEAFF.

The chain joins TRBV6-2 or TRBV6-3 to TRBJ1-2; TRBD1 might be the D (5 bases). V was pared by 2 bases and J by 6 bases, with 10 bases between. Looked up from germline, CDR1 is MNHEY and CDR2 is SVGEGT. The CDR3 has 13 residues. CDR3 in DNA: TGTGCCAGCAGTTACAAAGGGGCCCATGGCTACACCTTC. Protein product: CASSYKGAHGYTF.

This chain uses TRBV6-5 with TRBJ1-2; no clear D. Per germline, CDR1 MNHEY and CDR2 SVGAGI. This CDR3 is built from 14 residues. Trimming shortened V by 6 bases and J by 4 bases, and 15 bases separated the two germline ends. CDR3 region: CASRQQPERYGYTF. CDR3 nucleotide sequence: TGTGCCAGCAGACAGCAACCGGAGCGCTATGGCTACACCTTC.

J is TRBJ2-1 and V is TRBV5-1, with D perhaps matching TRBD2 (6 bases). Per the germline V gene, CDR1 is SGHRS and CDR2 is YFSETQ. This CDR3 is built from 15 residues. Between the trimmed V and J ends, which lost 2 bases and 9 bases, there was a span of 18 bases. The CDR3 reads CASSFGLPGEGEQFF. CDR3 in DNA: TGCGCCAGCAGCTTCGGACTACCCGGCGAGGGTGAGCAGTTCTTC.

CDR3 DNA sequence: TGTGCCAGCAGCGTAGCCGCGACAGGGAACTCGAAGACCCAGTACTTC. Translation gives CASSVAATGNSKTQYF. The chain uses TRBV9 and TRBJ2-5, with 7 bases fitting TRBD1. The CDR3 runs to 16 residues. V gave up 0 bases and J gave up 6 bases; unmatched junction bases: 11. The germline CDR1 and CDR2 sequences are SGDLS and YYNGEE.

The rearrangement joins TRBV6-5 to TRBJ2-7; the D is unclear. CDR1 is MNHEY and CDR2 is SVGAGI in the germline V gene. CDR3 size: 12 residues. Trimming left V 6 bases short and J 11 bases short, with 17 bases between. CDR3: CASRPDRWVEYF. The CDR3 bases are TGTGCCAGCAGACCCGACCGTTGGGTGGAGTACTTC.

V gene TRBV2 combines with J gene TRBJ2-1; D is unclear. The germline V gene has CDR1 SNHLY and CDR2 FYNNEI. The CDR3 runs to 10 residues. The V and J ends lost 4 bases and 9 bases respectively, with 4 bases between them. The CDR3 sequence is CASSVVEQFF. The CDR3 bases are TGTGCCAGCAGTGTGGTTGAGCAGTTCTTC.